One and the same sample provided the 14 T cell receptor beta chains below, sequenced in a study of T cells in Graves' hyperthyroidism and ophthalmopathy (dated by TCRdb to between 2018 and 2021). The method was multiplex PCR. Sequencing took place on an Illumina HiSeq 2000. The TCR beta CDR3 regions were amplified from the RNA transcripts. The first round of RT-PCR for the TCR CDR3 was performed with the HTBI primer set and the Qiagen OneStep RT-PCR kit. TCRdb trimmed public reads at Q25 via fastp, called clones via MiXCR and kept in-frame beta chains. Entries are consolidated by CDR3 protein sequence, retaining the most common genes and DNA. The sample profile shows 550,000 to 850,000 distinct CDR3 sequences; around a sixth of them were found once. The top ten clonotypes cover 16% of the sample. The sample comprised blood. These receptors came from a woman in her 50s with Graves' hyperthyroidism that later progressed to Graves' ophthalmopathy.

The chain uses TRBV7-9 and TRBJ2-2, with D perhaps matching TRBD2 (5 bases). Trimming cost V 3 bases and J 8 bases, with 13 bases left between them. The CDR3 has 14 amino acids. The germline V gene has CDR1 SEHNR and CDR2 FQNEAQ (reference sequence). The CDR3 DNA sequence: TGTGCCAGCAGCTTCTCTCAGAGGAGGGGGGAGCTGTTTTTT. It yields the protein CASSFSQRRGELFF.

This clonotype occurred a few times. The rearrangement joins TRBV12-3 or TRBV12-4 to TRBJ2-4; TRBD1 agrees at 9 bases. With 5 bases clipped from V and 1 base from J, the junction kept 3 bases outside the gene matches. The CDR3 is 15 residues long. For the CDR3, the DNA is TGTGCCAGCAGTCGGGACAGGGTCGCCAAAAACATTCAGTACTTC. Its protein product is CASSRDRVAKNIQYF.

CDR3 amino acids: CATCWGVNTEAFF. The CDR3 DNA is TGTGCCACCTGTTGGGGGGTGAACACTGAAGCTTTCTTT. The chain employs TRBV6-1 and TRBJ1-1; a weak D match, TRBD1 (5 bases). Deletions cut 10 bases from V and 0 bases from J, with 12 bases between. The germline V gene encodes CDR1 MNHNS and CDR2 SASEGT. This CDR3 spans 13 amino acids.

The chain uses TRBV4-1 and TRBJ2-3, with 10 nucleotides matching TRBD1. Germline V gives CDR1 MGHRA, CDR2 YSYEKL. Germline trimming cut 4 bases from V and 4 bases from J; bases unmatched to any gene: 14. This CDR3 contains 18 residues. The CDR3 DNA sequence: TGCGCCAGCAGCCCCTCAGGTACCGGGACAGGGGTTGCAGATACGCAGTATTTT. Its translation: CASSPSGTGTGVADTQYF.

In its sample, this clonotype was seen many times. The J gene is TRBJ1-2, the V gene TRBV4-1; D call uncertain. This CDR3 has 14 amino acids. The V and J ends lost 1 base and 2 bases respectively, with 8 bases between them. Germline lookup yields CDR1 MGHRA and CDR2 YSYEKL. The CDR3: CASSQADGNYGYTF. As DNA, the CDR3 is TGCGCCAGCAGCCAAGCAGACGGCAACTATGGCTACACCTTC.

This clonotype appeared a few times. The genes are TRBV14 and TRBJ1-2; D call uncertain. The length of the CDR3 is 14 residues. CDR1 and CDR2 (germline): SGHDN, FVKESK. V lost 4 bases and J lost 4, with 13 bases in between. CDR3 region: CASSLRNSGYGYTF. For the CDR3, the DNA is TGTGCCAGCAGCCTCCGGAACTCTGGCTATGGCTACACCTTC.

This clonotype has at least ten counts. CDR3 DNA: TGCGCCAGCAGCTTGGTGGGCGGGAATTCACCCCTCCACTTT. Its translation: CASSLVGGNSPLHF. V and J are TRBV5-1 and TRBJ1-6; D gene unclear. V shed 0 bases and J shed 7 bases, with 8 bases lying between them. This CDR3 is built from 14 residues. Germline V gene data show CDR1 as SGHRS and CDR2 as YFSETQ.

The sample holds many counts of this clonotype. V gene TRBV12-3 or TRBV12-4 combines with J gene TRBJ2-3; D unresolved. The CDR3 is 12 residues long. Trimming left V 5 bases short and J 3 bases short, with 6 bases between. The CDR3, as DNA: TGTGCCAGCAGTACCCTGACAGATACGCAGTATTTT. It specifies CASSTLTDTQYF.

V gene TRBV9 combines with J gene TRBJ2-1; D not certain. The CDR3 length is 13 residues. CDR1 and CDR2 from the germline V gene are SGDLS and YYNGEE. Trimming cost V 1 base and J 3 bases, with 5 bases left between them. CDR3 bases: TGTGCCAGCAGCGTAAATGGCTACAATGAGCAGTTCTTC. It codes for CASSVNGYNEQFF.

This clonotype has just a few counts. The chain is built from TRBV30 and TRBJ1-1; tentative D call: TRBD1 (5 bases). With 2 bases removed from V and 8 bases from J, the gap between germline ends came to 15 bases. This CDR3 has 13 amino acids. CDR1 is GTSNPN, CDR2 SVGIG, per germline (reference sequence). CDR3 in amino acids: CAWSPRTLSEAFF. CDR3 coding DNA: TGTGCCTGGAGTCCCAGGACACTTTCAGAAGCTTTCTTT.

In its sample, this clonotype was seen a few times. This rearrangement joins TRBV20-1 to TRBJ2-2; TRBD2 aligns across 11 bases. Germline V gene sequence: CDR1 DFQATT, CDR2 SNEGSKA (reference sequence). V lost 4 bases and J lost 3; bases outside the gene matches: 13. The CDR3 covers 18 residues. The CDR3 nucleotides are TGCAGTGCTAACCGAGGGGGCCTAGCGGGGGGAGACACCGGGGAGCTGTTTTTT. Its protein product is CSANRGGLAGGDTGELFF.

The chain recombines TRBV5-1 with TRBJ1-1; 8 bases are a match to TRBD1. Germline V gene lookup returns CDR1 SGHRS and CDR2 YFSETQ. The CDR3 loop spans 16 amino acids. V gave up 3 bases and J gave up 0 bases; unmatched junction bases: 7. The CDR3 region has the DNA TGCGCCAGCAGCTGGCAGGGGGCGGGGGTGAACACTGAAGCTTTCTTT. This sequence encodes CASSWQGAGVNTEAFF. The variable domain in full, completed from reference TRBV5-1 and TRBJ1-1, reads KAGVTQTPRYLIKTRGQQVTLSCSPISGHRSVSWYQQTPGQGLQFLFEYFSETQRNKGNFPGRFSGRQFSNSRSEMNVSTLELGDSALYLCASSWQGAGVNTEAFFGQGTRLTVV.

This chain uses TRBV7-9 with TRBJ1-6, with D unclear. V lost 2 bases and J lost 6, with 17 bases in between. This CDR3 comprises 17 residues. CDR1 is SEHNR, CDR2 FQNEAQ, per germline (reference sequence). CDR3: CASSLRFTYTGNSPLHF. CDR3 in DNA: TGTGCCAGCAGCTTACGATTCACGTATACGGGTAATTCACCCCTCCACTTT. The entire variable domain, with the rest obtained from reference TRBV7-9 and TRBJ1-6, is as follows: DTGVSQNPRHKITKRGQNVTFRCDPISEHNRLYWYRQTLGQGPEFLTYFQNEAQLEKSRLLSDRFSAERPKGSFSTLEIQRTEQGDSAMYLCASSLRFTYTGNSPLHFGNGTRLTVT.

The chain's CDR3 is CAISVEGQGVAYEQYF. The CDR3, as DNA: TGTGCCATCAGTGTGGAGGGGCAGGGGGTAGCCTACGAGCAGTACTTC. The chain carries TRBV10-3 and TRBJ2-7; possibly TRBD1 for D (7 bases). Trimming pared 4 bases from V and 2 bases from J, leaving 18 bases between. Germline V gives CDR1 ENHRY, CDR2 SYGVKD. The CDR3 has 16 residues.